This T cell receptor beta chain is from a study of human T cells and chemical hapten exposure. Study summary: Subjects had 2% DPC placed on around 2 cm by around 2 cm of upper inner arm skin for sensitization. Across its approximately 25 weeks, the study gave patients weekly diphenylcyclopropenone doses to the scalp. Upper-back patch tests with 0.01% DPC were read at 6 days.

As the library was built, unique molecular identifiers were attached to individual cDNA molecules. TCRdb analysed the RACE reads with MiXCR anew, one entry per CDR3 protein. The table lists more than 150,000 distinct CDR3 sequences, around 30% of them singletons. Time point reported: pre-sensitization, week 0. This sample's treatment: therapeutic diphenylcyclopropenone sensitization with weekly scalp DPC. This CDR3 has 13 amino acids. Trimming removed 6 bases at V and 7 bases at J, with 10 bases between. The TCR comes from a woman in her thirties with alopecia areata. Some clones in this sample may be carry-over from other donors' samples. The sequenced sample was whole blood, obtained in connection with sensitization to the hapten diphenylcyclopropenone (DPC). The chain carries TRBV12-3 or TRBV12-4 and TRBJ1-6; the D is unclear. CDR3: CASRSTRNSPLHF. Here the CDR3 DNA reads TGTGCCAGCAGATCAACTAGGAATTCACCCCTCCACTTT.